The present entry profiles one T cell receptor beta chain with its context. This specimen comes from a study of T-cell reconstitution after alpha-beta-depleted transplantation in children. Germline assignment: CDR1 DFQATT and CDR2 SNEGSKA (reference sequence). V was shortened by 2 bases and J by 8 bases, with 6 bases between the two germline ends. The CDR3 contains 10 residues. Unique molecular identifiers were used in preparing the TCRbeta library. MiXCR was run by TCRdb on the PCR reads, yielding one entry per CDR3 protein. The sample lists about 980,000 distinct CDR3 sequences; about 29% were seen once.

Sequenced material: PBMCs, mostly from graft donor cells, taken 360 days after TCRalphabeta/CD19-depleted stem cell transplant. The chain carries TRBV20-1 and TRBJ1-1; D gene uncertain. This clonotype originated in a boy under two years old who had a stem cell transplant for SCID, so the T cells may come from the graft donor. CDR3 coding DNA: TGCAGTGCTAGACGGCGAGAAGCTTTCTTT. Protein sequence: CSARRREAFF.